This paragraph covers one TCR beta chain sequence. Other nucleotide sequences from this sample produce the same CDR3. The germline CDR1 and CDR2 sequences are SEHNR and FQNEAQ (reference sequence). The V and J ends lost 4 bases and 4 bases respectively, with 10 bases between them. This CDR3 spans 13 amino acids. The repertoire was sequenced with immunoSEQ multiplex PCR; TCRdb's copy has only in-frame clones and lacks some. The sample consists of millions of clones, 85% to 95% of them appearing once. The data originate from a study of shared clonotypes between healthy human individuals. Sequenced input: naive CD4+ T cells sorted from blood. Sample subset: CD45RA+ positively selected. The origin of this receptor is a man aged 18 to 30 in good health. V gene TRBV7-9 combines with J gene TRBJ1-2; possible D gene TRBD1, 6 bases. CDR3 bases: TGTGCCAGCAGCTCAGGGGAGGGCTATGGCTACACCTTC. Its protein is CASSSGEGYGYTF.